The 32 T cell receptor beta chains given below trace back to one sample, sequenced in a study of shared clonotypes between healthy human individuals. Sequenced by immunoSEQ multiplex PCR; TCRdb stores in-frame clones only, minus some. Of 450,000 or so clones in the sample, roughly 80% were seen once. Sequenced: PBMCs. These receptors all come from a woman aged 40 to 50 in good health. Some clones in this sample may be carry-over from other donors' samples.

The chain uses TRBV7-9 and TRBJ2-1, with D possibly being TRBD2 (5 bases). V was pared by 5 bases and J by 6 bases, with 8 bases between. There are 12 residues in the CDR3. Germline V lookup: CDR1 SEHNR, CDR2 FQNEAQ (reference sequence). CDR3 bases: TGTGCCAGCAGCCCCACTAGCAATGAGCAGTTCTTC. This codes for CASSPTSNEQFF.

This chain's CDR3 is CASSPGLAGGRRYEQYF. The CDR3 DNA follows: TGCGCCAGCAGCCCGGGACTAGCGGGAGGGAGAAGATACGAGCAGTACTTC. The rearrangement links TRBV10-1 to TRBJ2-7; 16 positions match TRBD2. The CDR3 consists of 17 residues. With V trimmed by 6 bases and J by 4 bases, 9 bases remained unmatched. Per the germline V gene, CDR1 is WNHNN and CDR2 is SYGVQD (reference sequence).

This clone was detected only a few times. This chain joins TRBV10-2 and TRBJ2-1, with 8 bases matching TRBD1. V gave up 3 bases and J gave up 9 bases; unmatched junction bases: 10. The CDR3 loop spans 15 amino acids. Per the germline V gene, CDR1 is WSHSY and CDR2 is SAAADI. CDR3 DNA sequence: TGCGCCAGCAGTGATCGTTCGGCAGGGGGCCTTGAGCAGTTCTTC. It yields the protein CASSDRSAGGLEQFF.

A note on this clone: A single base separates this from a much larger clone, so it may be a read error. The chain is built from TRBV9 and TRBJ2-5; a possible D gene is TRBD1 (5 bases). There are 15 residues in the CDR3. Trimming removed 6 bases at V and 5 bases at J, with 20 bases between. The germline CDR1 and CDR2 sequences are SGDLS and YYNGEE. The CDR3 reads CASNKIGEEGETQYF. DNA of the CDR3: TGTGCCAGCAATAAAATAGGGGAAGAAGGGGAGACCCAGTACTTC. Filled out from reference TRBV9 and TRBJ2-5, the complete variable domain reads DSGVTQTPKHLITATGQRVTLRCSPRSGDLSVYWYQQSLDQGLQFLIQYYNGEERAKGNILERFSAQQFPDLHSELNLSSLELGDSALYFCASNKIGEEGETQYFGPGTRLLVL.

V is TRBV29-1 and J is TRBJ2-1; TRBD2 agrees at 7 bases. V was pared by 4 bases and J by 9 bases, with 9 bases of the junction left unmatched. The CDR3 is made up of 13 amino acids. Germline CDR1 SQVTM, CDR2 ANQGSEA. This CDR3 reads CSVGLAVEREQFF. CDR3 DNA: TGCAGCGTTGGACTAGCCGTCGAACGTGAGCAGTTCTTC.

This clone was counted many times. V gene TRBV4-2 combines with J gene TRBJ2-3; weak D call: TRBD2 (5 bases). V was trimmed by 3 bases and J by 0 bases, leaving 10 bases between them. This CDR3 spans 15 amino acids. Germline CDR1 LGHNA, CDR2 YNFKEQ. CDR3 sequence (DNA): TGTGCCAGCAGCCAGGTAGCGTCTAGCACAGATACGCAGTATTTT. This sequence encodes CASSQVASSTDTQYF.

This sequence joins TRBV28 and TRBJ1-1; D is perhaps TRBD1 (6 bases). The CDR3 is made up of 14 amino acids. Deletions cut 4 bases from V and 1 base from J, with 10 bases between. Germline V gene data show CDR1 as MDHEN and CDR2 as SYDVKM. The CDR3 DNA reads as TGTGCCAGCAGTTCCTCAGGGGAGAACACTGAAGCTTTCTTT. Translation gives CASSSSGENTEAFF.

The chain combines TRBV28 with TRBJ2-1, with 13 nucleotides matching TRBD2. Germline-derived CDR1 and CDR2 are MDHEN and SYDVKM. The junction had 7 bases not matched to a gene; V was cut back by 4 bases and J by 10 bases. CDR3 length: 15 amino acids. The CDR3 region has the DNA TGTGCCAGCAGTTCCCGGACTAGCGGGAGATTGGAGCAGTTCTTC. Its protein product is CASSSRTSGRLEQFF.

The V call is TRBV6-4, the J call TRBJ2-3; D is possibly TRBD1 (6 bases). Germline-derived CDR1 and CDR2 are MRHNA and SNTAGT. V lost 6 bases to trimming and J lost 4 bases, with 23 bases between them. The CDR3 length is 17 residues. Here the CDR3 DNA reads TGTGCCAGCAGAGTAACAGGGTTTGGTAATGGCGCAGATACGCAGTATTTT. Translated, it gives CASRVTGFGNGADTQYF.

V is TRBV5-1 and J is TRBJ2-7, with 11 bases aligning to TRBD2. Looked up from germline, CDR1 is SGHRS and CDR2 is YFSETQ. The CDR3 is 15 residues long. Trimming cost V 4 bases and J 3 bases; bases outside gene matches: 6. The CDR3 DNA sequence: TGCGCCAGCAGCGTCGGACTAGCGGGCAACTACGAGCAGTACTTC. Translated: CASSVGLAGNYEQYF.

This chain links TRBV5-1 with TRBJ2-5; 12 bases match TRBD2. This CDR3 spans 16 amino acids. Losses at the gene ends were 4 bases for V and 2 bases for J; bases not matched to a gene: 6. CDR1 and CDR2 from the germline V gene are SGHRS and YFSETQ. The CDR3 loop is CASSKGLAGIQETQYF. Written as DNA, the CDR3 is TGCGCCAGCAGCAAGGGACTAGCGGGCATACAAGAGACCCAGTACTTC. The entire variable domain, with the rest obtained from reference TRBV5-1 and TRBJ2-5, is as follows: KAGVTQTPRYLIKTRGQQVTLSCSPISGHRSVSWYQQTPGQGLQFLFEYFSETQRNKGNFPGRFSGRQFSNSRSEMNVSTLELGDSALYLCASSKGLAGIQETQYFGPGTRLLVL.

In its sample, this clone was seen a few times. The chain links TRBV11-2 to TRBJ1-2, with 7 bases that match TRBD1. Per the germline V gene, CDR1 is SGHAT and CDR2 is FQNNGV. The CDR3 runs 14 residues. The junction had 10 bases not matched to a gene; V was cut back by 5 bases and J by 7 bases. The CDR3 DNA reads TGTGCCAGCAGCCCAATGACAGGGTTGGGTGGCTACACCTTC. Amino acids: CASSPMTGLGGYTF.

As concerns this clone: A much larger clone sits a single nucleotide away, making a read error possible. V and J are TRBV5-1 and TRBJ1-6, with a possible D match to TRBD1 (5 bases). CDR1 and CDR2 from the germline V gene are SGHRS and YFSETQ. The CDR3 loop spans 16 amino acids. Written as DNA, the CDR3 is TGCGCCAGCAGCTTGGCAGGGATCTCCTATAATGCACCCCTCCACTTT. Translation: CASSLAGISYNAPLHF.

Regarding this clone: Other DNA sequences from this sample encode an identical CDR3 as well. The J gene is TRBJ2-5, the V gene TRBV5-1; 11 bases are shared with TRBD2. Per the germline V gene, CDR1 is SGHRS and CDR2 is YFSETQ. The CDR3 extends over 15 amino acids. J gave up 2 bases and V 2 bases, and 2 bases lay outside the gene matches. In DNA form, the CDR3 reads TGCGCCAGCAGCTTAGGGACTAGCGGACAAGAGACCCAGTACTTC. Translating gives CASSLGTSGQETQYF. Variable domain in full (rest from reference TRBV5-1 and TRBJ2-5): KAGVTQTPRYLIKTRGQQVTLSCSPISGHRSVSWYQQTPGQGLQFLFEYFSETQRNKGNFPGRFSGRQFSNSRSEMNVSTLELGDSALYLCASSLGTSGQETQYFGPGTRLLVL.

The chain employs TRBV29-1 and TRBJ2-7; 9 nucleotides line up with TRBD2. The CDR3 has 12 residues. CDR1 SQVTM and CDR2 ANQGSEA come from the germline V gene. Trimming at V came to 1 base and at J to 6 bases, leaving 1 base not matched to a gene. In DNA form, the CDR3 reads TGCAGCGTTGAAGTACTAGCGGGCGAGCAGTACTTC. It is translated as CSVEVLAGEQYF.

Details on this clone: A much larger clone lies one base from this, so it may be a read error. Within the sample, other DNA sequences also encode this same CDR3. The rearrangement uses TRBV5-1 and TRBJ2-2; D uncertain. V lost 0 bases and J 4 bases, leaving 7 bases between the germline ends. The CDR3 is made up of 14 amino acids. Germline CDR1 reads SGHRS; CDR2 reads YFSETQ. CDR3 in DNA: TGCGCCAGCAGCTTGGGGCAGCTCACCGGGGAGCTGTTTTTT. This gives the protein CASSLGQLTGELFF.

The chain joins TRBV29-1 to TRBJ1-3; D not certain. The CDR3 runs 13 residues. Germline V gene lookup returns CDR1 SQVTM and CDR2 ANQGSEA. The V end lost 7 bases, the J end lost 0 bases, and 10 bases lay between the germline ends. The CDR3 DNA follows: TGCAGCGCAAAACCATACTCTGGAAACACCATATATTTT. Translating it yields CSAKPYSGNTIYF.

The sample holds a few counts of this clone. The CDR3 spells CASSFLSTYEQYF. The CDR3 DNA reads TGTGCCAGCAGTTTTCTCTCGACCTACGAGCAGTACTTC. The rearrangement joins TRBV27 to TRBJ2-7, with unresolved D. Trimming removed 3 bases at V and 2 bases at J, with 8 bases between. Germline V gene lookup returns CDR1 MNHEY and CDR2 SMNVEV (reference sequence). This CDR3 region has 13 residues.

The chain is built from TRBV5-4 and TRBJ2-5, with TRBD2 identical over 11 bases. The V and J ends lost 4 bases and 1 base, in that order; junction bases with no gene match: 3. The CDR3 runs 15 residues. Germline lookup yields CDR1 SGHNT and CDR2 YYREEE (reference sequence). CDR3 protein: CASSNGLAGQETQYF. In DNA form, the CDR3 reads TGTGCCAGCAGCAACGGACTAGCGGGCCAAGAGACCCAGTACTTC.

The chain joins TRBV19 to TRBJ2-2, with D perhaps matching TRBD1 (5 bases). The V gene's germline CDR1 is LNHDA and CDR2 SQIVND (reference sequence). Deletions cut 3 bases from V and 6 bases from J, with 8 bases between. The CDR3 contains 13 residues. CDR3 residues: CASSMGHSGELFF. The CDR3 DNA is TGTGCCAGTAGTATGGGGCATTCCGGGGAGCTGTTTTTT.

Worth noting for this clone: It differs at one base from a far larger clone, so likely a read error. Other DNA sequences within the sample encode an identical CDR3. The chain uses TRBV27 and TRBJ1-5; D gene unclear. V gave up 0 bases and J gave up 7 bases, with 7 bases separating them. Germline CDR1 MNHEY, CDR2 SMNVEV (reference sequence). There are 13 residues in the CDR3. CDR3 in amino acids: CASSLSRVQPQHF. For the CDR3, the DNA is TGTGCCAGCAGTTTATCGAGGGTCCAGCCCCAGCATTTT.

V usage is TRBV5-4 and J usage is TRBJ2-2; no firm D call. Germline V gene data show CDR1 as SGHNT and CDR2 as YYREEE (reference sequence). The CDR3 consists of 12 residues. Trimming removed 3 bases at V and 7 bases at J, with 7 bases between. Here the CDR3 DNA reads TGTGCCAGCAGCTCGGTGAACGGGGAGCTGTTTTTT. This translates into CASSSVNGELFF.

As regards this clone: A far larger clone differs by one base, so this is likely a read error. CDR3 DNA: TGTGCCGGCAGCCCACCAGTAGTCGGACAGGTGATGAACACTGAAGCTTTCTTT. This gives the protein CAGSPPVVGQVMNTEAFF. This chain uses TRBV7-9 with TRBJ1-1; 7 positions agree with TRBD1. The germline V gene encodes CDR1 SEHNR and CDR2 FQNEAQ (reference sequence). The CDR3 contains 18 residues.

About this clone itself: A far larger clone is only one base removed, so a read error is likely. This sample also contains other DNA sequences that code for the same CDR3. This chain joins TRBV29-1 and TRBJ1-1, with D possibly TRBD1 on 6 matching bases. V dropped 3 bases and J dropped 6 bases, with 8 bases sitting between them. The length of the CDR3 is 11 residues. CDR1 is SQVTM, CDR2 ANQGSEA, per germline. Here the CDR3 reads CSVEKGAEAFF. The CDR3 nucleotides read TGCAGCGTTGAGAAGGGGGCTGAAGCTTTCTTT.

CDR3: CASSVGLGGGYTF. The DNA for the CDR3 is TGTGCCAGCAGTGTGGGTCTGGGCGGTGGCTACACCTTC. The V call is TRBV28, the J call TRBJ1-2; D uncertain. V was clipped by 5 bases and J by 7 bases, with 14 bases between them. The CDR3 consists of 13 residues. CDR1 and CDR2 (germline): MDHEN, SYDVKM.

The chain employs TRBV15 and TRBJ1-3, with 7 nucleotides matching TRBD1. This CDR3 contains 15 residues. Germline CDR1 LNHNV, CDR2 YYDKDF (reference sequence). Trimming removed 3 bases from V and 4 bases from J; junction bases left unmatched: 6. The CDR3 nucleotides are TGTGCCACCAGCAGGAGACAGGGACTGGGAAACACCATATATTTT. It translates to CATSRRQGLGNTIYF.

In nucleotides, the CDR3 is TGTGCCACCAACCCAATGGGACAGGGAGTTAACACCATATATTTT. This sequence encodes CATNPMGQGVNTIYF. This chain links TRBV28 with TRBJ1-3, with 9 bases matching TRBD1. The CDR3 sequence is 15 residues long. CDR1 is MDHEN and CDR2 is SYDVKM in the germline V gene. Trimming removed 10 bases from V and 7 bases from J; junction bases left unmatched: 14.

This chain links TRBV5-4 with TRBJ2-3; D is unresolved. Trimming removed 3 bases at V and 5 bases at J, with 13 bases between. CDR3 size: 14 residues. CDR1 is SGHNT, CDR2 YYREEE, per germline (reference sequence). This CDR3 is CASSSATTQDTQYF. For the CDR3, the DNA is TGTGCCAGCAGCTCGGCTACTACGCAAGATACGCAGTATTTT.

The chain carries TRBV7-6 and TRBJ2-3; 9 bases line up with TRBD1. V shed 0 bases and J 5 bases; nucleotides not matched to a gene: 3. Germline lookup yields CDR1 SGHVS and CDR2 FNYEAQ. The CDR3 sequence is 15 residues long. Here the CDR3 reads CASSLADRGGDTQYF. As DNA, the CDR3 is TGTGCCAGCAGCTTAGCGGACAGGGGAGGAGATACGCAGTATTTT.

CDR3 sequence: CASSLGFRTDNEQFF. CDR3 nucleotide sequence: TGTGCCAGCAGCTTAGGATTCAGGACCGACAATGAGCAGTTCTTC. The genes are TRBV11-3 and TRBJ2-1; D is unresolved. Trimming removed 1 base at V and 5 bases at J, with 12 bases between. Germline CDR1 and CDR2: SGHNT and YENEEA. The CDR3 is 15 residues long.

There are a few counts of this clone. The gene calls are TRBV4-2 and TRBJ2-7; D gene unclear. The CDR3 spans 12 residues. V gave up 0 bases and J gave up 5 bases, with 5 bases separating them. Germline CDR1 is LGHNA and CDR2 is YNFKEQ. The CDR3 loop reads CASSQDRNEQYF. In nucleotides, the CDR3 is TGTGCCAGCAGCCAAGATCGTAACGAGCAGTACTTC.

To note about this clone: The junction shows a germline mismatch at one end, possibly a read error. The chain couples TRBV7-2 to TRBJ1-1; D not resolved. In germline, CDR1 is SGHTA, CDR2 FQGNSA. The CDR3 consists of 15 residues. The CDR3 DNA reads TGTGCCAGCAGCATAGCGGGAGCCTCCCTCACTGAAGCTTTCTTT. Amino acid sequence: CASSIAGASLTEAFF.